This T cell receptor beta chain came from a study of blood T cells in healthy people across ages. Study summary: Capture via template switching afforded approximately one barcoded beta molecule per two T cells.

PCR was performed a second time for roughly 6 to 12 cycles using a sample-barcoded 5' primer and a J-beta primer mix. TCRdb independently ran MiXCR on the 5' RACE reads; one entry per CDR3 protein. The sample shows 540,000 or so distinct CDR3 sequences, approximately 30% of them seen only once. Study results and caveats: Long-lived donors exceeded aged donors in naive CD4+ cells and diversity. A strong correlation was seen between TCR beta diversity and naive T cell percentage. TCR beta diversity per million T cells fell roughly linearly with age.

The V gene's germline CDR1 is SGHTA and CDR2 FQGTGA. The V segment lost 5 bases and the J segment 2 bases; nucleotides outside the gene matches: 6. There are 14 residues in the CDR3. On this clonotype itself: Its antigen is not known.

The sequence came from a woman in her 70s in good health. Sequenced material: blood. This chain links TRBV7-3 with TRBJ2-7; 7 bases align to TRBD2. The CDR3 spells CASSPGGWAYEQYF. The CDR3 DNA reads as TGTGCCAGCAGCCCGGGAGGTTGGGCCTACGAGCAGTACTTC.